This T cell receptor (beta chain) was sequenced in a study of cytomegalovirus exposure and HLA in healthy donors. Whole-study context: Earlier results showed roughly 120 million unique TCR beta sequences derived from some 180 million T cells. Whole-study findings and limits: Later on, an analysis showed TCR association rates differing by HLA locus, with DRB1 the most and HLA-C the fewest. Most of the TCR beta V segments (in an earlier analysis) were productive either about 87% or about 30% of the time.

The sample holds a few counts of this clone. Its antigen remains unknown. The V gene's germline CDR1 is SGHAT and CDR2 FQNNGV. This CDR3 region has 17 residues. The ends were cut back, 0 bases at V and 0 bases at J, with 12 bases in the middle. In the PCR, 60 Vbeta and 13 Jbeta primers were used. The assay was immunoSEQ multiplex PCR, and TCRdb's table has in-frame clones only and misses some. This table has tens of thousands of clones, roughly 67% appearing once. The sequenced material came from PBMCs. The chain couples TRBV11-2 to TRBJ2-1, with D perhaps matching TRBD2 (5 bases). The receptor's source is a woman in her fifties or sixties in good health and CMV-seropositive. CDR3 region: CASSLDGIGSSYNEQFF. The CDR3 nucleotides read TGTGCCAGCAGCTTAGATGGGATAGGGAGCTCCTACAATGAGCAGTTCTTC. Full variable domain (rest looked up from reference TRBV11-2 and TRBJ2-1): EAGVAQSPRYKIIEKRQSVAFWCNPISGHATLYWYQQILGQGPKLLIQFQNNGVVDDSQLPKDRFSAERLKGVDSTLKIQPAKLEDSAVYLCASSLDGIGSSYNEQFFGPGTRLTVL.